One and the same sample provided the 6 T cell receptor beta chains below, sequenced in a study of CXCR3-negative and CXCR3-positive naive CD8 T cells. What these receptors recognize is not known. Libraries were UMI-labeled 5' RACE TRB cDNA. From the 5' RACE reads, TCRdb lists one entry per CDR3 protein and no DNA. The specimen's table records some 130,000 distinct CDR3 sequences. Findings of the study overall: The TRB CDR3s that CXCR3-positive naive cells carried were more hydrophobic than those of CXCR3-negative naive cells.

The sequencing input was naive CXCR3+ CD8+ T cells from blood. Subset here: CD45RO-CCR7+CD27+CD95- naive CD8+ T cells expressing CXCR3 (TNR3+). The receptors here all came from a human donor in good health. Some clones in this sample may be carry-over from other donors' samples.

This chain connects TRBV11-2 to TRBJ2-2. The CDR3 spans 14 residues. In germline, CDR1 is SGHAT, CDR2 FQNNGV. CDR3 protein: CASSLVANTGELFF. The variable domain in full, completed from reference TRBV11-2 and TRBJ2-2, reads EAGVAQSPRYKIIEKRQSVAFWCNPISGHATLYWYQQILGQGPKLLIQFQNNGVVDDSQLPKDRFSAERLKGVDSTLKIQPAKLEDSAVYLCASSLVANTGELFFGEGSRLTVL.

V and J are TRBV28 and TRBJ2-7; absent DNA, TCRdb's TRBD2 call cannot be checked. The CDR3 runs 15 residues. Germline-derived CDR1 and CDR2 are MDHEN and SYDVKM. CDR3 amino acids: CATRDHKGLRYEQYF.

The chain couples TRBV7-2 to TRBJ2-1; TCRdb selects TRBD2, and the lack of DNA leaves this call unchecked. Per the germline V gene, CDR1 is SGHTA and CDR2 is FQGNSA. This CDR3 has 16 residues. CDR3 sequence reads: CASSLEPGLANNEQFF.

The J gene is TRBJ1-2, the V gene TRBV5-6; TCRdb lists TRBD1, though no DNA is available to test this call. This CDR3 spans 14 amino acids. Germline V gene sequence: CDR1 SGHDT, CDR2 YYEEEE. CDR3 region: CASSLGTSSYGYTF.

This rearrangement joins TRBV29-1 to TRBJ2-7; TCRdb returns TRBD1, unconfirmable since there is no DNA. The CDR3 is 12 residues long. CDR1 SQVTM and CDR2 ANQGSEA come from the germline V gene. CDR3 protein: CSARDSSYEQYF.

The chain has TRBV6-6 and TRBJ2-7; the TRBD1 assignment by TCRdb is unverifiable without DNA. The CDR3 contains 15 residues. Looked up from germline, CDR1 is MNHNY and CDR2 is SVGAGI (reference sequence). CDR3 region: CASSNLGTGGYEQYF.